Detailed here is one T cell receptor (beta chain). Its specific antigen is unknown. Per-nucleotide qualities are absent, and no much larger clonotype sits a single base away. Each collaborating institution followed its own protocols to collect whole blood in K2EDTA tubes. For TCRbeta analysis, collaborators shipped samples in one of three forms: frozen whole blood, isolated PBMCs, or DNA extracted from either of those sample types. Counted from cysteine to phenylalanine, this CDR3 has 17 amino acids. Of all the DNA, just the CDR3 is kept, 51 bases in frame from base 1. From a lookup of the germline V gene, CDR1 and CDR2 are LGHNA and YSLEER. Trimming removed 4 bases from V and 0 bases from J, leaving 17 bases between the germline ends. The data stem from a study of blood T cell repertoires in COVID-19 (dated by TCRdb to the early 2020s). As for the study more broadly: The collaborator samples originated in the United States, Italy and Spain and spanned the acute and convalescent phases of COVID-19. The prospective study material was composed of cDNA or gDNA derived from T cells, B-cell-depleted T cells, or PBMCs. Subjects who had been exposed to COVID-19, were actively infected with it, or had recovered from it provided the deeply sampled blood TCRbeta repertoires that made up the dataset. The repertoires were released in a freely available public database intended as a resource for research on the immune response to SARS-CoV-2. The samples were drawn from two sources: the first 160 participants of the ongoing ImmuneRACE study, and some 1,300 subjects contributed by 6 global collaborators. Nearly every sample came with metadata listing a de-identified subject ID, COVID-19 status, age in years and sex. HLA class I and class II types, where available, came from metadata supplied by the sample provider rather than from assay-based typing.

The immunoSEQ Assay, a bias-controlled multiplex PCR, was used to amplify TCRbeta CDR3 regions from genomic DNA. Regarding the original processing steps: The number of nucleated cells in each sample was estimated from the amplification of reference gene primers within the assay. To quantify the absolute abundance of each unique TCRbeta CDR3 rearrangement, sequence reads were collapsed and filtered. For each sample, productive Simpson clonality was calculated as the square root of Simpson's diversity index over productive rearrangements. The table comes from immuneACCESS by way of TCRdb, which keeps in-frame sequences with V and J called. Part of the clones is missing from these tables; in studies checked, under half for an unresolved V gene and the rest for unknown reasons. V, J and clone size are taken as reported in that table, and D and trimming were inferred from the DNA itself. Present in this sample are tens of thousands of clones, about 82% of which were seen just once. The ten biggest clones cover around 19% of the sample.

Results and caveats for the whole study, not just this receptor: Clinical and demographic metadata were provided uncurated, with the amount varying by source and participant.

The sequence is built from TRBV4-3 and TRBJ2-3; no D gene call is confident. The specimen sequenced was peripheral blood. This receptor was identified in a human donor in a cohort sampled during active COVID-19. The nucleotides read TGCGCCAGCAGCCCGAGCAAACGTTCCACTAGCACAGATACGCAGTATTTT. Protein translation: CASSPSKRSTSTDTQYF.